This T cell receptor (beta chain) emerged from a study of T cells in Graves' hyperthyroidism and ophthalmopathy. This clonotype came up many times. Amplification targeted TCR beta CDR3 regions from RNA transcripts. HTBI primers were the set used in a first-round RT-PCR of the TCR CDR3. TCRdb re-analysed the multiplex PCR reads in MiXCR, keeping a single row per CDR3 protein. The sample consists of tens of thousands of distinct CDR3 sequences, roughly 50% of them appearing once. The CDR3 is 13 amino acids. The germline V gene has CDR1 MDHEN and CDR2 SYDVKM. Trimming cost V 4 bases and J 4 bases; bases outside gene matches: 3.

Sequencing was carried out using peripheral blood or thyroid tissue (not recorded which). This sequence was found in a man younger than 35 with Graves' hyperthyroidism. This sequence joins TRBV28 and TRBJ1-2, with 7 bases fitting TRBD1. CDR3 nucleotides: TGTGCCAGCAGTTCGGGACAGATCTATGGCTACACCTTC. It codes for CASSSGQIYGYTF.